This T cell receptor beta chain was found in a study of regulatory T cells in long-lasting Graves disease. A few counts support this clonotype. CDR1 is SQVTM, CDR2 ANQGSEA, per germline. Trimming left V 7 bases short and J 3 bases short, with 12 bases between. The CDR3 length is 13 residues. Construction of TCR beta libraries relied on iRepertoire HTBI primers and on Arm-PCR targeting CDR3 regions. TCRdb called the multiplex PCR reads again in MiXCR, with one record for every CDR3 protein. The top ten hold roughly three fifths of the sample, which has over 250,000 distinct CDR3 sequences, 22% seen once. Time point specified: persistent/refractory GD, antithyroid drugs over 5 years with positive TRAb. PBMC-extracted RNA yielded the TCR library.

The rearrangement links TRBV29-1 to TRBJ1-4, with D hard to call. Sequencing was performed on peripheral blood mononuclear cells (PBMCs), taken when the disease was refractory, from a patient treated with antithyroid drugs. The receptor was derived from a female donor with Graves disease. In nucleotides, the CDR3 is TGCAGCGCTGTCACCTCCTCTAATGAAAAACTGTTTTTT. Its translation: CSAVTSSNEKLFF.